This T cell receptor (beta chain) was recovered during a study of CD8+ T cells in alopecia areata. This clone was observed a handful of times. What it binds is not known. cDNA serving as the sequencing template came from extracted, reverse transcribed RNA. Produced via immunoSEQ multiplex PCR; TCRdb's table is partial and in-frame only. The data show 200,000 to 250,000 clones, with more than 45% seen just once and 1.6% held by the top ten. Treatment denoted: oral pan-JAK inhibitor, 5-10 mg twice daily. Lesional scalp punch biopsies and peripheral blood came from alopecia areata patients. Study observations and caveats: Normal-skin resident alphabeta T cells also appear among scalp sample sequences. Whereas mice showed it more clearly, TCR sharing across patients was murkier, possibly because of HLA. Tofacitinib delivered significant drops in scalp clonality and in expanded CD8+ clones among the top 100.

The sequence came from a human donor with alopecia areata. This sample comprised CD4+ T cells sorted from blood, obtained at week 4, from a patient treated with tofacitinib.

The CDR3 loop reads CASSSSPNTEAFF. The CDR3 nucleotides are TGTGCCAGCAGCTCCAGCCCGAACACTGAAGCTTTCTTT. This chain links TRBV11-3 with TRBJ1-1; D call uncertain. This CDR3 comprises 13 residues. The V end lost 4 bases, the J end lost 1 base, and 7 bases lay between the germline ends. Germline V gene data show CDR1 as SGHNT and CDR2 as YENEEA.